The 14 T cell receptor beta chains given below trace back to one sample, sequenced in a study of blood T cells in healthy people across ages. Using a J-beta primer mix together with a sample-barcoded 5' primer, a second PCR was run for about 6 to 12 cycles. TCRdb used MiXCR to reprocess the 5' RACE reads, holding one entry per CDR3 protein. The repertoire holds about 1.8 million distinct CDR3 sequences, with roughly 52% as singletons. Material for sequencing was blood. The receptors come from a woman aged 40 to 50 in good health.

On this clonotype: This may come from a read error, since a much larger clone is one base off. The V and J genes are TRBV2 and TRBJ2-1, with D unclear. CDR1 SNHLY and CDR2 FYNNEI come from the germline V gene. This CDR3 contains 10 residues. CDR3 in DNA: TGTGCCAGGAGTGAAAATGAGCAGTTCTTC. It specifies CARSENEQFF.

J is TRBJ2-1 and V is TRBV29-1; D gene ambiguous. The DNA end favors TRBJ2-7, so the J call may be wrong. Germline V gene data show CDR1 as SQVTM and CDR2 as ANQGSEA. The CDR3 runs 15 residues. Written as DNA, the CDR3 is TGCAGCGCCGACGGCGACCGAAGGGCCTACAATGAGCAGTACTTC. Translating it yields CSADGDRRAYNEQYF.

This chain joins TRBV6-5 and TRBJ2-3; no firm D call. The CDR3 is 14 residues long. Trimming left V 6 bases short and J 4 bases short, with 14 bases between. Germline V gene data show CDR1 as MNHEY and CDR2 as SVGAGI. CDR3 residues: CASRRSRIADTQYF. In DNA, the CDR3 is TGTGCCAGCAGGCGCTCTAGGATAGCAGATACGCAGTATTTT.

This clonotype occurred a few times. The CDR3 DNA is TGTGCCAGCAGACCACAGGCAGTAAATAATGAAAAACTGTTTTTT. It encodes CASRPQAVNNEKLFF. The chain couples TRBV12-3 or TRBV12-4 to TRBJ1-4, with a possible D match to TRBD1 (5 bases). V lost 6 bases to trimming and J lost 4 bases, with 15 bases between them. There are 15 residues in the CDR3.

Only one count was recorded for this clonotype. The CDR3 loop is CASSRMSYEQYF. CDR3 DNA sequence: TGTGCCAGCAGCCGCATGTCCTACGAGCAGTACTTC. This chain connects TRBV3-1 to TRBJ2-7; D gene unclear. Trimming left V 4 bases short and J 1 base short, with 5 bases between. The CDR3 extends over 12 amino acids. Germline CDR1 LGHDT, CDR2 YNNKEL (reference sequence).

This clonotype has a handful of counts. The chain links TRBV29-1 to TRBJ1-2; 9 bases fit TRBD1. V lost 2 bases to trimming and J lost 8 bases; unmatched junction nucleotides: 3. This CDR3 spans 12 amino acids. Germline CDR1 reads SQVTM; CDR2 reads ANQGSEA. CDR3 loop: CSVERQGEGYTF. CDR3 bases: TGCAGCGTTGAAAGACAGGGGGAGGGCTACACCTTC.

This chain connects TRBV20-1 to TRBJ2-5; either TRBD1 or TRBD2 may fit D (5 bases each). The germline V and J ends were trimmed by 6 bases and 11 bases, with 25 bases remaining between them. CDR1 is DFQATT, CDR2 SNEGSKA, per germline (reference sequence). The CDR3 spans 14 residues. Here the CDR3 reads CSARGSGRNNEQYF. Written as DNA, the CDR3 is TGCAGTGCGAGGGGCAGCGGAAGAAACAATGAGCAGTACTTC.

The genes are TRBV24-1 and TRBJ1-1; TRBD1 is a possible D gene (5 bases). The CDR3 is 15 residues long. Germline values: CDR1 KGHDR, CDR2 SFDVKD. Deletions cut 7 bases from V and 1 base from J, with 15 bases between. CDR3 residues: CATSPTGQGNTEAFF. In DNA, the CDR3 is TGTGCCACCAGCCCAACAGGTCAGGGGAACACTGAAGCTTTCTTT.

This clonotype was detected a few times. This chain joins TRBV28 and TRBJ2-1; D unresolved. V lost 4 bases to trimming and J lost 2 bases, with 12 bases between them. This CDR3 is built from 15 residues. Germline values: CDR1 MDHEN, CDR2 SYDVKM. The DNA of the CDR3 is TGTGCCAGCAGTTCAATTACAACCCCCTACAATGAGCAGTTCTTC. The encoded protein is CASSSITTPYNEQFF.

The CDR3 reads CASSSIGYNEQFF. The CDR3 region has the DNA TGTGCCAGCAGCTCTATAGGGTACAATGAGCAGTTCTTC. V and J are TRBV9 and TRBJ2-1, with unresolved D. The CDR3 has 13 residues. Per the germline V gene, CDR1 is SGDLS and CDR2 is YYNGEE. V was pared by 4 bases and J by 4 bases, with 9 bases between.

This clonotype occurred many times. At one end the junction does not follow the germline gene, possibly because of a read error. The CDR3 nucleotides read TGCGCCAGCAGCCCAAGGGGGGATGAGCAGTTCTTC. It encodes CASSPRGDEQFF. The rearrangement uses TRBV6-5 and TRBJ2-1, with D perhaps TRBD1 or TRBD2 (6 bases each). Germline V lookup: CDR1 MNHEY, CDR2 SVGAGI. This CDR3 comprises 12 residues.

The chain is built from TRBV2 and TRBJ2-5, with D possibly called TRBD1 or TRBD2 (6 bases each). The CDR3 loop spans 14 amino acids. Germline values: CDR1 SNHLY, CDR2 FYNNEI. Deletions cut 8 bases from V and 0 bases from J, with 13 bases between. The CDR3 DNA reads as TGTGCCAGCGGTGGCGGGGACAACCAAGAGACCCAGTACTTC. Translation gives CASGGGDNQETQYF.

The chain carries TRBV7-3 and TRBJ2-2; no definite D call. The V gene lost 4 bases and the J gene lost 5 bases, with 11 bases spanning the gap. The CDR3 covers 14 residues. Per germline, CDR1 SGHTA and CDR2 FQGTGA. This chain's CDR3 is CASSSYPPTGELFF. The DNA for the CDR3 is TGTGCCAGCAGCTCATATCCCCCGACCGGGGAGCTGTTTTTT.

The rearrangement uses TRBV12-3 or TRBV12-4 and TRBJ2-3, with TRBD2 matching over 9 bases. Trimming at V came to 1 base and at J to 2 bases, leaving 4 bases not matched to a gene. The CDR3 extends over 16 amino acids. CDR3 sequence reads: CASSLVAGDDTDTQYF. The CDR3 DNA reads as TGTGCCAGCAGTTTAGTAGCGGGGGATGACACAGATACGCAGTATTTT.